The 5 T cell receptor beta chains presented below share a single source sample, sequenced in a study of shared clonotypes between healthy human individuals. Libraries were prepared by immunoSEQ multiplex PCR; TCRdb keeps only in-frame clonotypes and omits some of them. Among about 1 million clones listed, about 75% were seen once. Sequencing was carried out using memory CD4+ T cells sorted from blood. Subset of the sample: CD45RA-negative fraction. The receptor set was obtained from a man between 18 and 35 years old in good health.

This clone was seen a single time. V usage is TRBV5-6 and J usage is TRBJ1-2; TRBD1 might be the D (6 bases). CDR3 length: 14 amino acids. Trimming took off 4 bases at V and 4 bases at J, with 14 bases between the two ends. Germline V CDR1 and CDR2: SGHDT, YYEEEE. The CDR3 is CASSLPGQSYGYTF. The CDR3 DNA reads TGTGCCAGCAGCCTCCCGGGACAAAGCTATGGCTACACCTTC.

The chain combines TRBV18 with TRBJ1-2; no clear D gene. The ends were cut back, 1 base at V and 2 bases at J, with 8 bases in the middle. Germline-derived CDR1 and CDR2 are KGHSH and LQKENI. This CDR3 has 14 residues. The chain's CDR3 is CASSPRNANYGYTF. Written as DNA, the CDR3 is TGTGCCAGCTCACCACGTAATGCCAACTATGGCTACACCTTC. The entire variable domain, with the rest obtained from reference TRBV18 and TRBJ1-2, is as follows: NAGVMQNPRHLVRRRGQEARLRCSPMKGHSHVYWYRQLPEEGLKFMVYLQKENIIDESGMPKERFSAEFPKEGPSILRIQQVVRGDSAAYFCASSPRNANYGYTFGSGTRLTVV.

The genes are TRBV2 and TRBJ2-7; perhaps TRBD2 as D (5 bases). Between the trimmed V and J ends, which lost 3 bases and 3 bases, there was a span of 9 bases. This CDR3 comprises 13 residues. Germline lookup yields CDR1 SNHLY and CDR2 FYNNEI. The CDR3 reads CASSDTGFYEQYF. The CDR3 nucleotides read TGTGCCAGCAGTGATACGGGGTTCTACGAGCAGTACTTC.

As concerns this clone: Other nucleotide sequences in the sample specify the same CDR3. The genes are TRBV7-2 and TRBJ2-5; perhaps D is TRBD1 or TRBD2 (5 bases each). V shed 5 bases and J shed 1 base, with 11 bases lying between them. The CDR3 is made up of 14 amino acids. The germline V gene has CDR1 SGHTA and CDR2 FQGNSA. The CDR3 spells CASSPRGFQETQYF. DNA for the CDR3: TGTGCCAGCAGCCCGAGGGGATTCCAAGAGACCCAGTACTTC.

The rearrangement links TRBV28 to TRBJ2-5; D is uncertain. The CDR3 consists of 11 residues. The V end lost 4 bases, the J end lost 8 bases, and 8 bases lay between the germline ends. In germline, CDR1 is MDHEN, CDR2 SYDVKM. In nucleotides, the CDR3 is TGTGCCAGCAGTTCCCCCCGAACCCAGTACTTC. Amino acids: CASSSPRTQYF. The full variable domain, with the rest looked up from reference TRBV28 and TRBJ2-5, is DVKVTQSSRYLVKRTGEKVFLECVQDMDHENMFWYRQDPGLGLRLIYFSYDVKMKEKGDIPEGYSVSREKKERFSLILESASTNQTSMYLCASSSPRTQYFGPGTRLLVL.